A selection of T cell receptor beta chains follows, all from one sample in a study of blood T cell repertoires in COVID-19. Here immunoSEQ multiplex PCR was the method, and the copy in TCRdb shows in-frame clones only, minus some. The sample contains 390,000 or so clones, 70% to 90% of which appear only once. The sample consisted of peripheral blood. Receptors were obtained from a woman in her twenties or thirties with COVID-19, enrolled during active disease. Each CDR3 is given with its conserved first and last residue. Each record gives: D gene, J gene, clone size, V gene, CDR3 DNA, CDR3 protein. D genes are given only for firm matches. Clone size, where shown, is once, few, many, or a class for clones that have expanded.

D: NA; J: TRBJ2-6; size: NA; V: TRBV28; DNA: TGTGCCAGCAGTTCTCAGACACCCTCTGGGGCCAACGTCCTGACTTTC; CDR3: CASSSQTPSGANVLTF
D: NA; J: TRBJ2-1; size: NA; V: TRBV2; DNA: TGTGCCAGCAGTGAAGCGCAGAGGGAGTTCTTC; CDR3: CASSEAQREFF
D: NA; J: TRBJ1-4; size: NA; V: TRBV18; DNA: TGTGCCAGCTCACCCCTCCAGGGGATAGGAGAAAAACTGTTTTTT; CDR3: CASSPLQGIGEKLFF
D: TRBD1; J: TRBJ1-4; size: NA; V: TRBV4-1; DNA: TGCGCCAGCAGCCAAGATCTAGTAGGGGGCCAGGAAAAACTGTTTTTT; CDR3: CASSQDLVGGQEKLFF
D: TRBD1; J: TRBJ1-2; size: NA; V: TRBV4-2; DNA: TGTGCCAGCAGCCAGACAGGGGGCTCGGGCTATGGCTACACCTTC; CDR3: CASSQTGGSGYGYTF
D: NA; J: TRBJ2-4; size: NA; V: TRBV13; DNA: TGTGCCAGCAGCTCTCAGGTGACTAGTCAGTACTTC; CDR3: CASSSQVTSQYF
D: TRBD1; J: TRBJ2-1; size: once; V: TRBV24-1; DNA: TGTGCCACCAGTGATTGGGGACAGGAGCAAGGGAATGAGCAGTTCTTC; CDR3: CATSDWGQEQGNEQFF
D: NA; J: TRBJ2-2; size: NA; V: TRBV19; DNA: TGTGCCAGTACCCCCCCGTGGGGGGCGAACACCGGGGAGCTGTTTTTT; CDR3: CASTPPWGANTGELFF
D: NA; J: TRBJ2-3; size: NA; V: TRBV4-2; DNA: TGTGCCAGCAGCCAAGGGCATGGCACAGATACGCAGTATTTT; CDR3: CASSQGHGTDTQYF
D: NA; J: TRBJ2-7; size: NA; V: TRBV7-9; DNA: TGTGCCAGCTCCGGACGGGATTCCTACGAGCAGTACTTC; CDR3: CASSGRDSYEQYF
D: NA; J: TRBJ2-7; size: NA; V: TRBV2; DNA: TGTGCCAGCAGGTTCGGGGACTACGAGCAGTACTTC; CDR3: CASRFGDYEQYF
D: NA; J: TRBJ2-3; size: NA; V: TRBV6-5; DNA: TGTGCCAGCATTGGAGGGAGGAGTTATTTGGATACGCAGTATTTT; CDR3: CASIGGRSYLDTQYF
D: TRBD2; J: TRBJ2-7; size: NA; V: TRBV3-1/TRBV3-2; DNA: TGTGCCAGCAGCAGCGGGGGGGAGCAGTACTTC; CDR3: CASSSGGEQYF
D: NA; J: TRBJ2-1; size: NA; V: TRBV10-1; DNA: TGCGCCAGCAAGCCTGGAGGGTCATACAATGAGCAGTTCTTC; CDR3: CASKPGGSYNEQFF
D: NA; J: TRBJ2-5; size: NA; V: TRBV19; DNA: TGTGCCAGTAGTAAGCAGGGTCAAGAGACCCAGTACTTC; CDR3: CASSKQGQETQYF
D: TRBD1; J: TRBJ2-2; size: NA; V: TRBV5-4; DNA: TGTGCCAGCAGCGTTACAGGGGGCGCCGGCACCGGGGAGCTGTTTTTT; CDR3: CASSVTGGAGTGELFF
D: TRBD1; J: TRBJ1-5; size: NA; V: TRBV19; DNA: TGTGCCAGTAGTATAAGAGGGGGACAGGGCTCGGCTAGCAATCAGCCCCAGCATTTT; CDR3: CASSIRGGQGSASNQPQHF
D: TRBD1; J: TRBJ1-6; size: NA; V: TRBV28; DNA: TGTGCCAGCAGTCCCGAGGGGGCTTGGAATTCACCCCTCCACTTT; CDR3: CASSPEGAWNSPLHF
D: TRBD2; J: TRBJ2-1; size: NA; V: TRBV2; DNA: TGTGCCAGCAGTGAAGCTTTGCGGGAGGGAGAGGCGGGCAATGAGCAGTTCTTC; CDR3: CASSEALREGEAGNEQFF
D: NA; J: TRBJ2-7; size: NA; V: TRBV28; DNA: TGTGCCAGCGACCGGGGTTGGGAGCAGTACTTC; CDR3: CASDRGWEQYF